This TCR beta chain was retrieved from a study of molecular identifiers for immune sequencing clone quantification. This clonotype has a count of ten or more. CDR1 and CDR2 (germline): LGHDT, YNNKEL (reference sequence). CDR3 length equals 17 residues. V dropped 0 bases and J dropped 3; count of bases not matched to a gene: 7. Using its own MiXCR run on the PCR reads, TCRdb lists one record per CDR3 protein. This repertoire shows roughly 86,000 distinct CDR3 sequences, around 17% found once; its top ten account for about 0.85%. The rearrangement uses TRBV3-1 and TRBJ2-7; 11 nucleotides match TRBD1. The receptor was isolated from a human donor in good health. Some libraries in this study had Jurkat cell RNA spiked in. The material sequenced was naive CD8+ T cells from blood, with Jurkat cell RNA spiked in. Subset of the sample: FACS-sorted CD8+CD4-CCR7+CD45RA+ naive T cells. The CDR3 loop reads CASSQDSGGQGVYEQYF. DNA of the CDR3: TGTGCCAGCAGCCAAGACTCAGGGGGACAGGGGGTCTACGAGCAGTACTTC.